These T cell receptor beta chains were read from a single sample in a study of preoperative IRX-2 immunotherapy in early breast cancer. TCRdb's copy holds only in-frame clones and misses some; the assay was immunoSEQ multiplex PCR. The sample consists of roughly 57,000 clones, 94% of them appearing once. The specimen was obtained from a patient treated with IRX-2 immunotherapy. The receptors were sampled from a human donor with breast cancer. CDR3s include the opening cysteine and the closing phenylalanine or tryptophan. D genes are given only for firm matches. Rows give clone size only sometimes, using once, few, many, or a class for an expanded clone.

j_call	v_call	clone_size	d_call	cdr3_aa	cdr3_nt
TRBJ2-2	TRBV5-1	NA	TRBD1	CASSLAVGTGWAGELFF	TGCGCCAGCAGCTTGGCCGTCGGGACAGGGTGGGCCGGGGAGCTGTTTTTT
TRBJ2-1	TRBV5-5	NA	NA	CASSFLEGEQFF	TGTGCCAGCAGCTTTTTGGAGGGCGAGCAGTTCTTC
TRBJ2-3	TRBV28	NA	TRBD2	CASSLVTSESTQYF	TGTGCCAGCAGTTTGGTTACTAGCGAAAGTACGCAGTATTTT
TRBJ2-7	TRBV2	NA	NA	CASSNGYEQYF	TGTGCCAGCAGTAATGGGTACGAGCAGTACTTC
TRBJ2-1	TRBV2	NA	TRBD2	CASSEVLAGGSPQEQFF	TGTGCCAGCAGTGAAGTTCTAGCGGGAGGGAGCCCGCAGGAGCAGTTCTTC
TRBJ2-1	TRBV29-1	NA	TRBD1	CSAKEQGKVGEQFF	TGCAGCGCCAAAGAACAGGGGAAAGTCGGTGAGCAGTTCTTC
TRBJ1-1	TRBV28	NA	NA	CASRRAGVPDTEAFF	TGTGCCAGCAGGAGGGCAGGGGTTCCTGACACTGAAGCTTTCTTT
TRBJ1-2	TRBV23-1	NA	NA	CASPHPRTVSYGYTF	TGCGCCAGCCCCCACCCGCGGACGGTAAGCTATGGCTACACCTTC
TRBJ2-1	TRBV4-3	NA	NA	CASSPYWGSEDNEQFF	TGCGCCAGCAGCCCCTACTGGGGGAGTGAGGACAATGAGCAGTTCTTC
TRBJ2-3	TRBV4-1	once	NA	CASSHPGLNPDTQYF	TGCGCCAGCAGCCATCCGGGACTTAACCCAGATACGCAGTATTTT
TRBJ2-7	TRBV27	NA	NA	CASRNPRGYEQYF	TGTGCCAGCAGGAATCCAAGGGGCTACGAGCAGTACTTC
TRBJ1-5	TRBV19	NA	TRBD1	CASRGQINHSNQPQHF	TGTGCCAGTAGGGGACAGATCAACCATAGCAATCAGCCCCAGCATTTT
TRBJ2-7	TRBV7-9	once	TRBD1	CASSKTGGHEQYF	TGTGCCAGCAGCAAGACAGGGGGCCACGAGCAGTACTTC
TRBJ2-7	TRBV25-1	once	NA	CASSECSLSDTYEQYF	TGTGCCAGCAGTGAATGCTCCCTGTCCGACACCTACGAGCAGTACTTC
TRBJ2-1	TRBV6-6	NA	NA	CASSTIRGDEQFF	TGTGCCAGCAGTACGATAAGGGGTGATGAGCAGTTCTTC
TRBJ2-1	TRBV25-1	NA	NA	CASSLGNEQFF	TGTGCCAGCAGTTTGGGGAATGAGCAGTTCTTC
TRBJ1-2	TRBV19	NA	TRBD1	CASSTEDRVDYGYTF	TGTGCCAGTAGTACCGAAGACAGGGTCGACTATGGCTACACCTTC
TRBJ2-7	TRBV4-1	NA	NA	CASSQDTSRWGEQYF	TGCGCCAGCAGCCAAGATACGTCGCGATGGGGGGAGCAGTACTTC
TRBJ1-1	TRBV29-1	NA	TRBD1	CSVESGQGTEAFF	TGCAGCGTTGAAAGTGGACAGGGGACCGAAGCTTTCTTT
TRBJ2-4	TRBV28	NA	NA	CASTPGWGALAKNIQYF	TGTGCCAGCACGCCCGGGTGGGGAGCACTAGCCAAAAACATTCAGTACTTC
TRBJ1-2	TRBV7-2	once	NA	CASSIQGTEGYTF	TGTGCCAGCAGTATACAAGGTACGGAAGGCTACACCTTC
TRBJ1-4	TRBV30	NA	NA	CAWSLGANEKLFF	TGTGCCTGGAGTCTAGGGGCTAATGAAAAACTGTTTTTT
TRBJ1-5	TRBV7-2	once	NA	CASSFNRNQPQHF	TGTGCCAGCAGCTTCAACCGCAATCAGCCCCAGCATTTT
TRBJ1-1	TRBV19	NA	NA	CASSISVQTLAFF	TGTGCCAGTAGTATTTCTGTCCAGACTCTGGCTTTCTTT
TRBJ2-1	TRBV7-2	NA	NA	CASRKQVSSYNEQFF	TGTGCCAGCAGAAAACAGGTGAGCTCCTACAATGAGCAGTTCTTC
TRBJ1-2	TRBV9	NA	NA	CASSETLGDYGYTF	TGTGCCAGCAGCGAGACCCTTGGCGACTATGGCTACACCTTC
TRBJ1-1	TRBV7-9	NA	NA	CASSSANSRSTEAFF	TGTGCCAGCAGCTCCGCAAATTCCAGGAGCACTGAAGCTTTCTTT
TRBJ2-2	TRBV2	NA	NA	CASGARHGELFF	TGTGCCAGCGGGGCTCGACACGGGGAGCTGTTTTTT
TRBJ2-5	TRBV4-1	once	NA	CASSLTLTRETQYF	TGCGCCAGCAGCCTTACTCTAACCCGGGAGACCCAGTACTTC
TRBJ2-3	TRBV5-1	NA	NA	CASSLEGRASSVDTQYF	TGCGCCAGCAGCTTGGAAGGCAGGGCATCGAGTGTGGATACGCAGTATTTT
TRBJ1-2	TRBV30	NA	NA	CAWTKPGAYGYTF	TGTGCCTGGACCAAACCGGGGGCCTATGGCTACACCTTC
TRBJ2-5	TRBV10-3	NA	NA	CAIMGTGETQYF	TGTGCCATCATGGGGACGGGAGAGACCCAGTACTTC
TRBJ2-3	TRBV7-9	NA	TRBD1	CASSSGTGGIDTQYF	TGTGCCAGCAGCTCCGGGACAGGGGGCATAGATACGCAGTATTTT
TRBJ1-1	TRBV6-5	NA	NA	CASSRAGSNTEAFF	TGTGCCAGCAGTCGGGCTGGGTCGAACACTGAAGCTTTCTTT
TRBJ2-7	TRBV7-9	once	NA	CASSPRIYEQYF	TGTGCCAGCAGCCCCCGGATCTACGAGCAGTACTTC
TRBJ2-1	TRBV18	NA	TRBD2	CASSFPSGSSYNEQFF	TGTGCCAGCTCATTCCCTAGCGGAAGCTCCTACAATGAGCAGTTCTTC
TRBJ1-5	TRBV19	NA	NA	CASSIRGRLINQPQHF	TGTGCCAGTAGTATCAGGGGCCGCCTAATTAATCAGCCCCAGCATTTT
TRBJ1-5	TRBV19	NA	NA	CASFQPQHF	TGTGCCAGTTTTCAGCCCCAGCATTTT
TRBJ2-5	TRBV5-4	NA	NA	CASGKETQYF	TGTGCCAGCGGTAAAGAGACCCAGTACTTC
TRBJ1-1	TRBV29-1	NA	TRBD1	CSVEGPGQGREAFF	TGCAGCGTTGAAGGTCCTGGACAGGGGCGTGAAGCTTTCTTT
TRBJ2-1	TRBV7-6	NA	TRBD2	CASSLGAETGGQGEQFF	TGTGCCAGCAGCTTAGGGGCGGAAACGGGGGGGCAGGGTGAGCAGTTCTTC
TRBJ1-1	TRBV7-2	NA	NA	CASSLTGDTEAFF	TGTGCCAGCAGCTTAACCGGGGACACTGAAGCTTTCTTT
TRBJ1-5	TRBV19	NA	TRBD1	CASSTLTGPDQHF	TGTGCCAGTAGTACCCTGACAGGGCCGGATCAGCATTTT
TRBJ2-1	TRBV29-1	NA	NA	CSVELRGPRKEQFF	TGCAGCGTTGAACTTCGGGGACCCCGAAAGGAGCAGTTCTTC
TRBJ1-2	TRBV19	once	NA	CASSPRTAFYGYTF	TGTGCCAGTAGTCCCCGGACGGCATTCTATGGCTACACCTTC
TRBJ2-5	TRBV6-6	once	TRBD2	CASRTEAGAAETQYF	TGTGCCAGCAGAACTGAAGCGGGAGCGGCAGAGACCCAGTACTTC
TRBJ2-7	TRBV7-9	NA	TRBD1	CASRPDRGPQYF	TGTGCCAGCAGGCCAGACAGGGGGCCGCAGTACTTC
TRBJ2-7	TRBV6-5	NA	NA	CASIGSANEQYF	TGTGCCAGCATCGGCTCGGCGAACGAGCAGTACTTC
TRBJ2-7	TRBV27	NA	NA	CASSLSATAFYEQYF	TGTGCCAGCAGTTTATCCGCTACAGCATTCTACGAGCAGTACTTC
TRBJ1-5	TRBV5-1	NA	NA	CAFGGRTGQPQHF	TGCGCCTTTGGGGGCAGGACGGGTCAGCCCCAGCATTTT
TRBJ1-6	TRBV11-1	NA	TRBD1	CASSSGTANSPLHF	TGTGCCAGCAGCTCAGGGACAGCCAATTCACCCCTCCACTTT
TRBJ1-1	TRBV6-4	NA	NA	CASSPRGTDTEAFF	TGTGCCAGCAGCCCCAGGGGTACCGACACTGAAGCTTTCTTT
TRBJ1-5	TRBV30	NA	NA	CAWGPYSGVHYSNQPQHF	TGTGCCTGGGGCCCCTACTCAGGAGTCCATTATAGCAATCAGCCCCAGCATTTT
TRBJ2-5	TRBV5-4	NA	NA	CASSSDPGETQYF	TGTGCCAGCAGCTCGGACCCCGGGGAGACCCAGTACTTC
TRBJ2-3	TRBV28	NA	NA	CASSFGGVGGTQYF	TGTGCCAGCAGTTTCGGGGGCGTCGGGGGTACGCAGTATTTT
TRBJ1-2	TRBV11-2	NA	NA	CASSRGLPSPSGYTF	TGTGCCAGCAGCCGTGGACTCCCGTCTCCTTCTGGCTACACCTTC
TRBJ2-5	TRBV13	NA	NA	CASSGREKTQETQYF	TGTGCCAGCAGCGGACGGGAGAAAACCCAAGAGACCCAGTACTTC